The rows below give T cell receptor beta chains drawn from one sample of a study of monozygotic twins with inflammatory bowel disease. TCRdb reprocessed the 5' RACE reads, with one entry per CDR3 protein and no DNA. The sample data list about 450,000 distinct CDR3 sequences. Sequencing used blood. These receptors all come from a human donor with ulcerative colitis or Crohn's disease, or a healthy co-twin of an affected twin (not recorded which). The CDR3 runs from the conserved cysteine through the conserved F or W. Each record gives: CDR3 protein, V gene, CDR3 length, J gene.

CDR3: CASSLGQEGGELFF; V: TRBV5-1; length: 14; J: TRBJ2-2
CDR3: CASSIVGSSTGELFF; V: TRBV19; length: 15; J: TRBJ2-2
CDR3: CSAGLTVETQYF; V: TRBV20-1; length: 12; J: TRBJ2-5
CDR3: CASSPGSENTGELFF; V: TRBV5-1; length: 15; J: TRBJ2-2
CDR3: CASSQDRTYEQYF; V: TRBV14; length: 13; J: TRBJ2-7
CDR3: CASSLQGQGNTGELFF; V: TRBV7-8; length: 16; J: TRBJ2-2
CDR3: CSGWSLSYGYTF; V: TRBV29-1; length: 12; J: TRBJ1-2
CDR3: CASSDTGGDEKLFF; V: TRBV7-9; length: 14; J: TRBJ1-4
CDR3: CASSVLDTAGVSGEQFF; V: TRBV9; length: 17; J: TRBJ2-1
CDR3: CSAPGQGDSNQPQHF; V: TRBV20-1; length: 15; J: TRBJ1-5
CDR3: CASSLVASGSWNEQFF; V: TRBV5-4; length: 16; J: TRBJ2-1
CDR3: CASSSGSWGEKQYF; V: TRBV7-9; length: 14; J: TRBJ2-7
CDR3: CASSPDRRGYEQYF; V: TRBV7-2; length: 14; J: TRBJ2-7
CDR3: CASSPDRAYNSPLHF; V: TRBV21-1; length: 15; J: TRBJ1-6
CDR3: CSAPPGAGNEQFF; V: TRBV20-1; length: 13; J: TRBJ2-1
CDR3: CASSLRLDGGNEQFF; V: TRBV11-2; length: 15; J: TRBJ2-1
CDR3: CASSLVSSNQPQHF; V: TRBV5-6; length: 14; J: TRBJ1-5
CDR3: CASTGQGIPDTQYF; V: TRBV18; length: 14; J: TRBJ2-3
CDR3: CAWSRTGSAGELFF; V: TRBV30; length: 14; J: TRBJ2-2
CDR3: CASSLGGGSGLSYNEQFF; V: TRBV5-4; length: 18; J: TRBJ2-1
CDR3: CASSLASSYEQYF; V: TRBV12-3/TRBV12-4; length: 13; J: TRBJ2-7
CDR3: CASSAGLAASYNEQFF; V: TRBV6-1; length: 16; J: TRBJ2-1
CDR3: CASSHSHLRGPEDYEQYF; V: TRBV3-1; length: 18; J: TRBJ2-7
CDR3: CASSQGRVNTEAFF; V: TRBV3-1; length: 14; J: TRBJ1-1
CDR3: CASSQVHRQETQYF; V: TRBV14; length: 14; J: TRBJ2-5
CDR3: CASSQIGTGVGSPLHF; V: TRBV7-9; length: 16; J: TRBJ1-6
CDR3: CASSGPGHEAFF; V: TRBV2; length: 12; J: TRBJ1-1
CDR3: CASSYSGVADTQYF; V: TRBV6-5; length: 14; J: TRBJ2-3
CDR3: CASSGSREQYF; V: TRBV5-1; length: 11; J: TRBJ2-7
CDR3: CASSQDLGGASYEQYF; V: TRBV3-1; length: 16; J: TRBJ2-7
CDR3: CASSPLGLAGGPYNEQFF; V: TRBV28; length: 18; J: TRBJ2-1
CDR3: CASSLDGQTYNEQFF; V: TRBV5-5; length: 15; J: TRBJ2-1
CDR3: CASSLDYPGANVLTF; V: TRBV27; length: 15; J: TRBJ2-6
CDR3: CASSRTGRYDYGYTF; V: TRBV6-1; length: 15; J: TRBJ1-2
CDR3: CASSPRDALWETQYF; V: TRBV9; length: 15; J: TRBJ2-5
CDR3: CASSPWAGSQNSYEQYF; V: TRBV12-3/TRBV12-4; length: 17; J: TRBJ2-7
CDR3: CASSSYSGSGRGELFF; V: TRBV7-2; length: 16; J: TRBJ2-2
CDR3: CASSLTLLKGASNEQFF; V: TRBV5-1; length: 17; J: TRBJ2-1
CDR3: CASKTGSDTDTQYF; V: TRBV5-1; length: 14; J: TRBJ2-3
CDR3: CATSEGERADTQYF; V: TRBV2; length: 14; J: TRBJ2-3